These 27 T cell receptor beta chains share one sample of origin, sequenced in a study of T cell responses to AZD1222 COVID-19 vaccine (dated by TCRdb to the early 2020s). The time point label, as the study defines it: baseline before first vaccination. Libraries were constructed by the immunoSEQ multiplex PCR assay. TCRdb stores this immuneACCESS table with in-frame sequences only. Part of the clones is absent; in the studies checked, under half of the shortfall reflects unresolved V genes, and no reason is known for the rest. The sample data list about 140,000 clones, and approximately 89% of these were observed just once. The biggest ten clones account for 4.7% of the sample. The specimen comprised peripheral blood, sampled on day 0 of AZD1222 vaccination. All receptors come from an adult in good health.

This chain links TRBV4-1 with TRBJ2-2; D remains ambiguous. V was trimmed by 3 bases and J by 11 bases, leaving 13 bases between them. Per the germline V gene, CDR1 is MGHRA and CDR2 is YSYEKL. The CDR3 extends over 13 amino acids. CDR3 region: CASSHHPPSELFF. CDR3 bases: TGCGCCAGCAGCCATCACCCACCGTCTGAGCTGTTTTTT.

The rearrangement uses TRBV2 and TRBJ2-7; 11 nucleotides line up with TRBD2. Germline CDR1 reads SNHLY; CDR2 reads FYNNEI. CDR3 length equals 16 residues. The V segment lost 1 base and the J segment 6 bases; nucleotides outside the gene matches: 8. The CDR3 spells CASSEVGTSGSLEQYF. In DNA form, the CDR3 reads TGTGCCAGCAGTGAAGTCGGGACTAGCGGATCCCTCGAGCAGTACTTC.

The V and J genes are TRBV2 and TRBJ1-5; D gene unclear. The CDR3 sequence is 16 residues long. Germline V lookup: CDR1 SNHLY, CDR2 FYNNEI. The V end was cut by 4 bases, the J end by 1 base, with 14 bases between. The CDR3 protein is CASSADGRGSNQPQHF. DNA of the CDR3: TGTGCCAGCAGTGCTGACGGTCGGGGAAGCAATCAGCCCCAGCATTTT.

The count of this clone is one. The chain carries TRBV4-1 and TRBJ1-4; D may be TRBD1 (5 bases). The CDR3 length is 16 residues. The V gene lost 0 bases and the J gene lost 6 bases, with 14 bases spanning the gap. Per germline, CDR1 MGHRA and CDR2 YSYEKL. CDR3 loop: CASSQDPGGGDEKLFF. The CDR3 nucleotides read TGCGCCAGCAGCCAAGATCCCGGCGGGGGGGATGAAAAACTGTTTTTT.

The chain joins TRBV27 to TRBJ2-1, with 9 bases fitting TRBD2. Per germline, CDR1 MNHEY and CDR2 SMNVEV (reference sequence). V gave up 2 bases and J gave up 7 bases; unmatched junction bases: 12. This CDR3 is 17 amino acids long. CDR3 sequence (DNA): TGTGCCAGCAGTTTAGAGGGGGCGGGAGGGTCCATAAATGAGCAGTTCTTC. It is translated as CASSLEGAGGSINEQFF.

In DNA, the CDR3 is TGTGCCAGCAGCTCCGGAGATGGACGGCAGGGCCATGAAAAACTGTTTTTT. Residues: CASSSGDGRQGHEKLFF. The chain recombines TRBV11-2 with TRBJ1-4, with a tentative D call TRBD1 (5 bases). CDR1 and CDR2 from the germline V gene are SGHAT and FQNNGV. The V gene lost 4 bases and the J gene lost 6 bases, with 21 bases spanning the gap. The CDR3 has 17 residues.

The genes are TRBV30 and TRBJ1-1, with a weak D call TRBD1 (5 bases). V lost 5 bases, J lost 4 bases, and 11 bases lay in between. CDR3 length: 12 residues. CDR1 GTSNPN and CDR2 SVGIG come from the germline V gene (reference sequence). CDR3 coding DNA: TGTGCCTGGTTGAGGGGTTTCACTGAAGCTTTCTTT. It specifies CAWLRGFTEAFF. The variable domain in full, completed from reference TRBV30 and TRBJ1-1, reads SQTIHQWPATLVQPVGSPLSLECTVEGTSNPNLYWYRQAAGRGLQLLFYSVGIGQISSEVPQNLSASRPQDRQFILSSKKLLLSDSGFYLCAWLRGFTEAFFGQGTRLTVV.

The gene calls are TRBV7-9 and TRBJ1-6; D is unclear. The germline CDR1 and CDR2 sequences are SEHNR and FQNEAQ (reference sequence). V gave up 5 bases and J gave up 5 bases, with 10 bases separating them. The length of the CDR3 is 14 residues. CDR3 in amino acids: CASSPEGNNSPLHF. CDR3 DNA sequence: TGTGCCAGCAGCCCGGAGGGTAATAATTCACCCCTCCACTTT. Full variable domain (missing parts from reference TRBV7-9 and TRBJ1-6): DTGVSQNPRHKITKRGQNVTFRCDPISEHNRLYWYRQTLGQGPEFLTYFQNEAQLEKSRLLSDRFSAERPKGSFSTLEIQRTEQGDSAMYLCASSPEGNNSPLHFGNGTRLTVT.

The V gene is TRBV28, the J gene TRBJ1-6, with 8 bases that match TRBD1. Per the germline V gene, CDR1 is MDHEN and CDR2 is SYDVKM. With V trimmed by 6 bases and J by 8 bases, 9 bases remained unmatched. The length of the CDR3 is 15 residues. CDR3 residues: CASSGQGRWDSPLHF. The CDR3, as DNA: TGTGCCAGCAGCGGACAGGGAAGATGGGATTCACCCCTCCACTTT. The entire variable domain, with the rest obtained from reference TRBV28 and TRBJ1-6, is as follows: DVKVTQSSRYLVKRTGEKVFLECVQDMDHENMFWYRQDPGLGLRLIYFSYDVKMKEKGDIPEGYSVSREKKERFSLILESASTNQTSMYLCASSGQGRWDSPLHFGNGTRLTVT.

This clone was seen more than once but under ten times. The V call is TRBV4-2, the J call TRBJ2-1; TRBD2 aligns across 7 bases. Germline V gene lookup returns CDR1 LGHNA and CDR2 YNFKEQ. Trimming took 3 bases from V and 1 from J; bases not matched to a gene: 6. The CDR3 sequence is 16 residues long. The CDR3 is CASSHQAGRSYNEQFF. CDR3 bases: TGTGCCAGCAGCCACCAAGCGGGACGTTCCTACAATGAGCAGTTCTTC.

CDR3 region: CASSYPERTQYF. The CDR3 DNA reads TGCGCCAGCAGCTACCCCGAACGGACCCAGTACTTC. The rearrangement uses TRBV5-1 and TRBJ2-5, with D uncertain. V was pared by 3 bases and J by 7 bases, with 10 bases between. Germline loops: CDR1 SGHRS, CDR2 YFSETQ. The CDR3 spans 12 residues.

This chain uses TRBV7-8 with TRBJ2-7; the D gene is possibly TRBD1 (6 bases). V lost 6 bases to trimming and J lost 4 bases, with 16 bases between them. The CDR3 covers 14 residues. Per germline, CDR1 SGHVS and CDR2 FQNEAQ. CDR3: CASRPGHSVYEQYF. The CDR3 DNA follows: TGTGCCAGCAGACCGGGACACTCCGTTTACGAGCAGTACTTC. The whole variable domain, remainder taken from reference TRBV7-8 and TRBJ2-7, is GAGVSQSPRYKVAKRGQDVALRCDPISGHVSLFWYQQALGQGPEFLTYFQNEAQLDKSGLPSDRFFAERPEGSVSTLKIQRTQQEDSAVYLCASRPGHSVYEQYFGPGTRLTVT.

This clone was seen only a few times. This chain uses TRBV6-2 or TRBV6-3 with TRBJ2-7; 8 bases map to TRBD2. In germline, CDR1 is MNHEY, CDR2 SVGEGT. The ends lost 4 bases at V and 0 bases at J; junction bases unmatched: 5. This CDR3 contains 15 residues. DNA of the CDR3: TGTGCCAGCAGTTTGAGCGGGGGAAGCTCCTACGAGCAGTACTTC. This sequence encodes CASSLSGGSSYEQYF.

The table lists this clone with a count of one. The chain combines TRBV2 with TRBJ1-1; D possibly corresponds to TRBD1 (6 bases). V dropped 6 bases and J dropped 4 bases, with 12 bases sitting between them. Looked up from germline, CDR1 is SNHLY and CDR2 is FYNNEI. The CDR3 contains 13 residues. CDR3: CASRQGWGTEAFF. CDR3 nucleotide sequence: TGTGCCAGCAGACAGGGATGGGGCACTGAAGCTTTCTTT.

J is TRBJ1-1 and V is TRBV7-3; 10 bases fit TRBD1. J gave up 3 bases and V 3 bases, and 4 bases lay outside the gene matches. This CDR3 is 15 amino acids long. Per the germline V gene, CDR1 is SGHTA and CDR2 is FQGTGA. The CDR3 DNA follows: TGTGCCAGCAGCTTGACAGGGGGCCAGGACACTGAAGCTTTCTTT. Translation gives CASSLTGGQDTEAFF. The variable domain in full, with the rest retrieved from reference TRBV7-3 and TRBJ1-1, is GAGVSQTPSNKVTEKGKYVELRCDPISGHTALYWYRQSLGQGPEFLIYFQGTGAADDSGLPNDRFFAVRPEGSVSTLKIQRTERGDSAVYLCASSLTGGQDTEAFFGQGTRLTVV.

The chain recombines TRBV27 with TRBJ2-3; TRBD2 matches 11 bases. J lost 0 bases, V lost 5 bases, and 7 bases had no gene match. The CDR3 loop spans 17 amino acids. Looked up from germline, CDR1 is MNHEY and CDR2 is SMNVEV (reference sequence). The DNA for the CDR3 is TGTGCCAGCAGTCGACTAGCGGGATCGCCTAGCACAGATACGCAGTATTTT. This translates into CASSRLAGSPSTDTQYF.

The chain combines TRBV14 with TRBJ1-2, with 10 bases identical to TRBD1. Germline-derived CDR1 and CDR2 are SGHDN and FVKESK. Trimming removed 3 bases from V and 2 bases from J; junction bases left unmatched: 6. The CDR3 consists of 16 residues. CDR3 amino acids: CASSHQGQGSNYGYTF. The CDR3 DNA follows: TGTGCCAGCAGCCACCAGGGACAGGGGTCAAACTATGGCTACACCTTC.

The chain links TRBV13 to TRBJ2-3; D is ambiguous. The V end was cut by 0 bases, the J end by 4 bases, with 2 bases between. Germline lookup yields CDR1 PRHDT and CDR2 FYEKMQ (reference sequence). The CDR3 has 12 residues. The chain's CDR3 is CASSLGADTQYF. In DNA form, the CDR3 reads TGTGCCAGCAGCTTAGGTGCAGATACGCAGTATTTT.

This clone was counted once. This rearrangement joins TRBV5-6 to TRBJ2-1; D possibly corresponds to TRBD2 (7 bases). This CDR3 region has 16 residues. Germline values: CDR1 SGHDT, CDR2 YYEEEE. Deletions cut 1 base from V and 0 bases from J, with 11 bases between. CDR3 loop: CASSLRGGHSYNEQFF. The DNA for the CDR3 is TGTGCCAGCAGCTTGAGGGGGGGGCACTCCTACAATGAGCAGTTCTTC.

A few counts support this clone. The chain joins TRBV7-9 to TRBJ1-2; D gene unclear. The CDR3 length is 14 residues. CDR1 and CDR2 (germline): SEHNR, FQNEAQ (reference sequence). V was trimmed by 2 bases and J by 8 bases, leaving 15 bases between them. CDR3 region: CASSLIAGLFGYTF. For the CDR3, the DNA is TGTGCCAGCAGCTTAATAGCCGGGTTGTTCGGCTACACCTTC.

The gene calls are TRBV27 and TRBJ1-2; no firm D call. CDR3 length: 16 amino acids. In germline, CDR1 is MNHEY, CDR2 SMNVEV (reference sequence). V dropped 1 base and J dropped 1 base, with 13 bases sitting between them. CDR3 protein: CASSLYVHGVNYGYTF. CDR3 nucleotides: TGTGCCAGCAGTTTATATGTCCACGGAGTTAACTATGGCTACACCTTC.

V gene TRBV27 combines with J gene TRBJ2-3; D is unclear. The CDR3 loop spans 15 amino acids. V lost 6 bases and J lost 0, with 13 bases in between. Per germline, CDR1 MNHEY and CDR2 SMNVEV (reference sequence). The CDR3 loop reads CASSARRYSTDTQYF. The CDR3 nucleotides are TGTGCCAGCAGCGCCAGAAGATATAGCACAGATACGCAGTATTTT.

The chain links TRBV4-1 to TRBJ1-5; the D is unclear. Germline CDR1 and CDR2: MGHRA and YSYEKL. The CDR3 loop spans 14 amino acids. Trimming stripped 3 bases from V and 9 bases from J, with 15 bases between. The CDR3 nucleotides are TGCGCCAGCAGCCATCCCCCGGCCAGGACGCCCCAGCATTTT. Translated: CASSHPPARTPQHF.

Details on this clone: Other nucleotide sequences in the sample specify the same CDR3. The V gene is TRBV27, the J gene TRBJ2-3; D is ambiguous. V was cut by 0 bases and J by 1 base, with 2 bases left in between. The germline gives CDR1 MNHEY, CDR2 SMNVEV (reference sequence). The CDR3 spans 13 residues. The CDR3 region has the DNA TGTGCCAGCAGTTTATCAGGCACAGATACGCAGTATTTT. This codes for CASSLSGTDTQYF.

The gene calls are TRBV7-9 and TRBJ1-6; possibly TRBD1 for D (6 bases). Trimming shortened V by 5 bases and J by 6 bases, and 14 bases separated the two germline ends. The CDR3 is 15 residues long. Germline V CDR1 and CDR2: SEHNR, FQNEAQ (reference sequence). CDR3 coding DNA: TGTGCCAGCAGCCAACAGGGATGGACTAATTCACCCCTCCACTTT. Protein product: CASSQQGWTNSPLHF.

The chain joins TRBV7-3 to TRBJ1-1, with a possible D match to TRBD1 (5 bases). Trimming took off 5 bases at V and 1 base at J, with 11 bases between the two ends. This CDR3 comprises 14 residues. In germline, CDR1 is SGHTA, CDR2 FQGTGA. The CDR3 nucleotides are TGTGCCAGCAGCGGAAGTGGGGGGAACACTGAAGCTTTCTTT. It codes for CASSGSGGNTEAFF.

This sequence joins TRBV28 and TRBJ1-1; maybe TRBD1 (5 bases). V lost 6 bases and J lost 5, with 16 bases in between. Germline CDR1 and CDR2: MDHEN and SYDVKM. This CDR3 contains 14 residues. CDR3 in DNA: TGTGCCAGCAGCCTCGGGGAGGGGCGGACTGAAGCTTTCTTT. It is translated as CASSLGEGRTEAFF.